Below, 17 T cell receptor beta chains from the same sample are listed, as sequenced in a study of human T cells and chemical hapten exposure. The time point was: pre-sensitization, week 0. Noted treatment: therapeutic diphenylcyclopropenone sensitization with weekly scalp DPC. One entry per CDR3 protein, called by TCRdb with MiXCR from the RACE reads. The sample carries tens of thousands of distinct CDR3 sequences, approximately 10% recorded once. The sequences come from whole blood, collected in connection with sensitization to the hapten diphenylcyclopropenone (DPC). These receptors were taken from a woman in her thirties or forties with alopecia areata. Some clones in this sample may be carry-over from other donors' samples.

The V call is TRBV29-1, the J call TRBJ2-1, with 8 bases fitting TRBD1. Germline V gene sequence: CDR1 SQVTM, CDR2 ANQGSEA. J gave up 6 bases and V 5 bases, and 9 bases lay outside the gene matches. This CDR3 region has 14 residues. CDR3 bases: TGCAGCGTTTCAGGACAGGGAGTTCGCAATGAGCAGTTCTTC. The encoded protein is CSVSGQGVRNEQFF.

Only a few counts were recorded for this clonotype. This rearrangement joins TRBV6-5 to TRBJ1-1; D uncertain. V was pared by 7 bases and J by 1 base, with 28 bases between. The CDR3 runs 19 residues. CDR1 is MNHEY and CDR2 is SVGAGI in the germline V gene. The CDR3 spells CASTSTRSQDGSRNTEAFF. The CDR3, as DNA: TGTGCCAGCACTTCTACCCGGAGCCAGGACGGGAGTAGGAACACTGAAGCTTTCTTT.

This chain connects TRBV20-1 to TRBJ1-1, with 7 bases aligning to TRBD1. The CDR3 is 13 amino acids. Germline values: CDR1 DFQATT, CDR2 SNEGSKA (reference sequence). The V segment lost 6 bases and the J segment 11 bases; nucleotides outside the gene matches: 15. Here the CDR3 reads CSAQQGSKPDAFF. The CDR3 nucleotides are TGCAGTGCGCAACAGGGGTCGAAGCCGGACGCTTTCTTT.

This clonotype was found many times. The V gene is TRBV2, the J gene TRBJ2-7; 7 positions agree with TRBD2. V dropped 2 bases and J dropped 0; count of bases not matched to a gene: 10. The CDR3 spans 17 residues. CDR1 is SNHLY and CDR2 is FYNNEI in the germline V gene. The CDR3 coding sequence is TGTGCCAGCAGTGAATGGATTTGGGGAGGGGCCTCCTACGAGCAGTACTTC. The encoded protein is CASSEWIWGGASYEQYF.

The rearrangement joins TRBV6-2 or TRBV6-3 to TRBJ1-1; D is ambiguous. The V gene lost 2 bases and the J gene lost 0 bases, with 13 bases spanning the gap. There are 16 residues in the CDR3. Germline CDR1 MNHEY, CDR2 SVGEGT. The CDR3 nucleotides read TGTGCCAGCAGTTACGGTGTCTCACCTTTGAACACTGAAGCTTTCTTT. Its protein is CASSYGVSPLNTEAFF.

This clonotype has just a few counts. The chain joins TRBV5-6 to TRBJ1-5, with D hard to call. Germline V gene lookup returns CDR1 SGHDT and CDR2 YYEEEE. The CDR3 covers 16 residues. V lost 0 bases and J lost 2, with 12 bases in between. CDR3 region: CASSLGPLDRNQPQHF. The CDR3 coding sequence is TGTGCCAGCAGCTTGGGACCCCTGGACCGCAATCAGCCCCAGCATTTT.

This clonotype was seen a handful of times. V is TRBV19 and J is TRBJ2-1, with 10 bases lining up with TRBD2. The CDR3 covers 16 residues. In germline, CDR1 is LNHDA, CDR2 SQIVND (reference sequence). Unmatched junction bases numbered 10, after V lost 10 bases and J lost 1 base. This chain's CDR3 is CATLGTTSGSYNEQFF. The CDR3 bases are TGTGCCACCCTTGGCACGACTAGCGGGTCCTACAATGAGCAGTTCTTC.

This clonotype has at least ten counts. The rearrangement uses TRBV19 and TRBJ1-2, with D uncertain. V was shortened by 4 bases and J by 5 bases, with 11 bases between the two germline ends. The germline V gene has CDR1 LNHDA and CDR2 SQIVND (reference sequence). The CDR3 is made up of 13 amino acids. CDR3 bases: TGTGCCAGTAGTACCCCAGGAGGGTATGGCTACACCTTC. Its protein product is CASSTPGGYGYTF. Based on the CDR3 plus reference TRBV19 and TRBJ1-2, the full variable domain is DGGITQSPKYLFRKEGQNVTLSCEQNLNHDAMYWYRQDPGQGLRLIYYSQIVNDFQKGDIAEGYSVSREKKESFPLTVTSAQKNPTAFYLCASSTPGGYGYTFGSGTRLTVV.

This clonotype was seen ten or more times. The J gene is TRBJ2-7, the V gene TRBV5-5, with D perhaps matching TRBD2 (5 bases). Looked up from germline, CDR1 is SGHKS and CDR2 is YYEKEE (reference sequence). This CDR3 spans 12 amino acids. Trimming stripped 0 bases from V and 6 bases from J, with 7 bases between. The CDR3 bases are TGTGCCAGCAGCTTGGAACTAGTCGAGCAGTACTTC. It specifies CASSLELVEQYF. Looking up the rest from reference TRBV5-5 and TRBJ2-7 gives the full variable domain: DAGVTQSPTHLIKTRGQQVTLRCSPISGHKSVSWYQQVLGQGPQFIFQYYEKEERGRGNFPDRFSARQFPNYSSELNVNALLLGDSALYLCASSLELVEQYFGPGTRLTVT.

This rearrangement joins TRBV28 to TRBJ1-1; D call uncertain. CDR3 length: 11 amino acids. The V gene's germline CDR1 is MDHEN and CDR2 SYDVKM. The V end lost 2 bases, the J end lost 10 bases, and 8 bases lay between the germline ends. CDR3 residues: CASSLTTRAFF. In DNA, the CDR3 is TGTGCCAGCAGTTTAACTACTAGAGCTTTCTTT.

This clonotype was observed a handful of times. This chain joins TRBV27 and TRBJ2-6; D may match TRBD1 or TRBD2 (5 bases each). The CDR3 totals 15 residues. Germline CDR1 reads MNHEY; CDR2 reads SMNVEV (reference sequence). V lost 5 bases to trimming and J lost 2 bases, with 10 bases between them. The chain's CDR3 is CASSRDGAGANVLTF. The CDR3 DNA sequence: TGTGCCAGCAGTCGGGACGGAGCTGGGGCCAACGTCCTGACTTTC.

This clonotype appeared many times. The chain has TRBV11-2 and TRBJ2-1, with a possible D match to TRBD2 (5 bases). There are 12 residues in the CDR3. Trimming pared 3 bases from V and 15 bases from J, leaving 15 bases between. The germline CDR1 and CDR2 sequences are SGHAT and FQNNGV. The CDR3 loop is CASSFGLIGVFF. The CDR3 bases are TGTGCCAGCAGCTTCGGACTCATCGGGGTGTTCTTC.

This clonotype has a single count. V and J are TRBV27 and TRBJ2-7; weak D call: TRBD2 (5 bases). The CDR3 is 13 residues long. Per germline, CDR1 MNHEY and CDR2 SMNVEV (reference sequence). The V gene lost 0 bases and the J gene lost 10 bases, with 13 bases spanning the gap. In nucleotides, the CDR3 is TGTGCCAGCAGTTTATCTCGGGGAACGGATCAGTACTTC. Residues: CASSLSRGTDQYF.

This clonotype was picked up many times. V and J are TRBV7-8 and TRBJ1-1, with D possibly being TRBD1 (6 bases). V lost 5 bases, J lost 1 base, and 14 bases lay in between. The CDR3 has 15 amino acids. The germline gives CDR1 SGHVS, CDR2 FQNEAQ. CDR3 coding DNA: TGTGCCAGCAGCCCATGGGGGGCCGAGAACACTGAAGCTTTCTTT. Protein: CASSPWGAENTEAFF. The whole variable domain, filled in from reference TRBV7-8 and TRBJ1-1, reads GAGVSQSPRYKVAKRGQDVALRCDPISGHVSLFWYQQALGQGPEFLTYFQNEAQLDKSGLPSDRFFAERPEGSVSTLKIQRTQQEDSAVYLCASSPWGAENTEAFFGQGTRLTVV.

This clonotype was observed a handful of times. The rearrangement uses TRBV21-1 and TRBJ1-5; TRBD1 reflects the table's D call only, with no check against the DNA. TRBV21-1 is described as a pseudogene. The CDR3 spans 17 residues. The CDR3 coding sequence is TGTGCCAGCAGCAAAGGAGGGACAGGCTGTAGTAATCAGCCCCAGCATTTT. Residues: CASSKGGTGCSNQPQHF.

This clonotype has a count of ten or more. The chain uses TRBV3-1 and TRBJ2-5, with TRBD2 identical over 11 bases. The CDR3 extends over 16 amino acids. V lost 4 bases to trimming and J lost 2 bases; unmatched junction nucleotides: 6. The germline V gene encodes CDR1 LGHDT and CDR2 YNNKEL (reference sequence). CDR3 region: CASSPASGGRQETQYF. CDR3 nucleotide sequence: TGTGCCAGCAGCCCGGCTAGCGGGGGGCGACAAGAGACCCAGTACTTC.

This rearrangement joins TRBV5-1 to TRBJ1-6, with 9 bases matching TRBD1. Losses at the gene ends were 2 bases for V and 8 bases for J; bases not matched to a gene: 8. This CDR3 region has 16 residues. Germline loops: CDR1 SGHRS, CDR2 YFSETQ. CDR3 protein: CASSFGTGKFDSPLHF. The DNA of the CDR3 is TGCGCCAGCAGCTTCGGGACAGGGAAGTTTGATTCACCCCTCCACTTT.